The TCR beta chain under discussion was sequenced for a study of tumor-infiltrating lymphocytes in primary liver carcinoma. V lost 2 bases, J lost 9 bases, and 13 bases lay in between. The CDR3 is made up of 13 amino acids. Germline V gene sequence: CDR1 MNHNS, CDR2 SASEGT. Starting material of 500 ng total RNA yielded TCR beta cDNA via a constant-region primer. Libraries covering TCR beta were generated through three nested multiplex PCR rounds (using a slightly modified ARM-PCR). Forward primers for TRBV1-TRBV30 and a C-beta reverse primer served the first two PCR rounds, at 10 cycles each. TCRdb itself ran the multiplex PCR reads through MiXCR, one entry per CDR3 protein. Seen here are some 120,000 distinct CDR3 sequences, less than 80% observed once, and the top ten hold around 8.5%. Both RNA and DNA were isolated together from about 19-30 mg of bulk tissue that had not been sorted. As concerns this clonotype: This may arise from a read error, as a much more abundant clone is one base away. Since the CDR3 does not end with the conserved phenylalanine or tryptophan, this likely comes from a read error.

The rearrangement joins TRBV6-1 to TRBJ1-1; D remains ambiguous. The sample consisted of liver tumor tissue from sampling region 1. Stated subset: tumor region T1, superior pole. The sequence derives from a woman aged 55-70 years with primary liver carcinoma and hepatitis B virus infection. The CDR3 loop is CASSETPGLQAFL. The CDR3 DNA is TGTGCCAGCAGTGAAACGCCGGGCCTTCAAGCTTTCCTT.